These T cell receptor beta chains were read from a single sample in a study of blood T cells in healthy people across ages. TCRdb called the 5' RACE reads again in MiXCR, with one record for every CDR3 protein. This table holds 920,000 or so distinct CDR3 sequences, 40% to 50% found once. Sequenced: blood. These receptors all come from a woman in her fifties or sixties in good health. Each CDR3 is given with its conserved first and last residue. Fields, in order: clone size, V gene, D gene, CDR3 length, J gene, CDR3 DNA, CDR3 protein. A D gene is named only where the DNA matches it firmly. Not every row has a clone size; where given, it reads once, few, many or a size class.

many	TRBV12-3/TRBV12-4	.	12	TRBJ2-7	TGTGCCAGCAGTTTAGATGCGTACGAGCAGTACTTC	CASSLDAYEQYF
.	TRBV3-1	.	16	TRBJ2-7	TGTGCCAGCAGCCAAGATCCTAGTTTCGGGGGCTACGAGCAGTACTTC	CASSQDPSFGGYEQYF
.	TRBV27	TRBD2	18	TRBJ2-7	TGTGCCAGCAGTTTAAACCCACCGAGGGGAGCGGGAGCAGCCGAGCAGTACTTC	CASSLNPPRGAGAAEQYF
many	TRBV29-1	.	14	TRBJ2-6	TGCAGCGTTGATATCAGCTCTGGGGCCAACGTCCTGACTTTC	CSVDISSGANVLTF
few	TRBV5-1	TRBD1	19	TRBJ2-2	TGCGCCAGCAGCTGGTTCGGCGGACAGGGGGCGCCGATCACCGGGGAGCTGTTTTTT	CASSWFGGQGAPITGELFF
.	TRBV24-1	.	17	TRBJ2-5	TGTGCCACCAGTGGACCTCAGGAAAGGGGGAGGAGAGAGACCCAGTACTTC	CATSGPQERGRRETQYF
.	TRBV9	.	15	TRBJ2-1	TGTGCCAGCAGCGTATGGTCAGGCCAAGGCAATGAGCAGTTCTTC	CASSVWSGQGNEQFF
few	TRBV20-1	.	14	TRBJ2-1	TGCAGTGCCCTTAACAGGGCGTCCTACAATGAGCAGTTCTTC	CSALNRASYNEQFF
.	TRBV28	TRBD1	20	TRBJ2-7	TGTGCCAGCAGCATCCCCTGGACAGGGGGCGCAGAGGGGACGACCTACGAGCAGTACTTC	CASSIPWTGGAEGTTYEQYF
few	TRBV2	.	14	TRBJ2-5	TGTGCCAGCGCCCGAGACGGAACCCAAGAGACCCAGTACTTC	CASARDGTQETQYF
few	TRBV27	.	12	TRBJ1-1	TGTGCCAGCAGTCGGTCGGCCACTGAAGCTTTCTTT	CASSRSATEAFF
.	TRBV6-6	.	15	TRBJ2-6	TGTGCCAGCAGTTGCGTGGGGGTTGGGGCCAACGTCCTGACTTTC	CASSCVGVGANVLTF
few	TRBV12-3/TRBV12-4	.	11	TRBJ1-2	TGTGCCAGCAGTTTTTCCACTGGCTACACCTTC	CASSFSTGYTF
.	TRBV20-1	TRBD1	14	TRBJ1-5	TGCAGTGCTAGGGCGGGGACAGGGTCGACTCCCCAGCATTTT	CSARAGTGSTPQHF
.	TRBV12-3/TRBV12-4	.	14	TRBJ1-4	TGTGCCAGCTCAGCCGGGGGGGGCTCTGAAAAACTGTTTTTT	CASSAGGGSEKLFF
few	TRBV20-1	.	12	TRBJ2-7	TGCAGTGCTGGGACTCCGCTGGGCGAGCAGTACTTC	CSAGTPLGEQYF
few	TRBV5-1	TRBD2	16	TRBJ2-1	TGCGCCAGCAGCTTGGTAGTAGCGGGAGGGCCCGAGGAGCAGTTCTTC	CASSLVVAGGPEEQFF
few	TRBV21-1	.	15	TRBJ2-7	TGTGCCAGCAGCAAAGAGGGGGATCCCCCCTACGAGCAGTACTTC	CASSKEGDPPYEQYF
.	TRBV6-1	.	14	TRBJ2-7	TGTGCCAGTAGTGGGGGGGGACAGACCGACGAGCAGTACTTC	CASSGGGQTDEQYF
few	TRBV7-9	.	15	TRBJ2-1	TGTGCCAGCAGCTTAGGAAATAGCGAGAGCGATGAGCAGTTCTTC	CASSLGNSESDEQFF
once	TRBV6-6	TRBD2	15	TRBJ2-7	TGTGCCAGCAGCCAAACTAGCGGAGTCTTCTACGAGCAGTACTTC	CASSQTSGVFYEQYF
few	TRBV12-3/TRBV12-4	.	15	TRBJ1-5	TGTGCCAGCAGTTTTGGGCAGGGAAACAATCAGCCCCAGCATTTT	CASSFGQGNNQPQHF
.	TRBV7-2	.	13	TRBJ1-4	TGTGCCAGCAGCTTAGAACCTGAGGAAAAACTGTTTTTT	CASSLEPEEKLFF
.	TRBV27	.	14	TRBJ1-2	TGTGCCAGCTCGAACCGGGGCAGGGAATATGGCTACACCTTC	CASSNRGREYGYTF
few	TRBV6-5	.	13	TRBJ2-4	TGTGCCAGCAGTCCAACAGGGAAAAACATTCAGTACTTC	CASSPTGKNIQYF
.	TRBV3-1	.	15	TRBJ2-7	TGTGCCAGCAGCCAACCGACGGGCACGGGGTGGGAGCAGTACTTC	CASSQPTGTGWEQYF
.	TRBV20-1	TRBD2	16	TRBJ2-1	TGCAGTGCTAGAGATACGGACGGGAGGGTTGGCAATGAGCAGTTCTTC	CSARDTDGRVGNEQFF
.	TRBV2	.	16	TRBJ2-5	TGTGCCAGCACTATACTGGGCATTAGGGTATTGGAGACCCAGTACTTC	CASTILGIRVLETQYF
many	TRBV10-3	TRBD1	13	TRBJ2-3	TGTGCCATCAGGGACAGGGGGACAGATACGCAGTATTTT	CAIRDRGTDTQYF
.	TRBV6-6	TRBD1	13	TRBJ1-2	TGTGCCAGCAGCCCCGGACAGGGCCTTGGCTACACCTTC	CASSPGQGLGYTF
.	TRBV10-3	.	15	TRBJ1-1	TGTGCCATCAGTGAGTCGGGTCAGAAAAACACTGAAGCTTTCTTT	CAISESGQKNTEAFF
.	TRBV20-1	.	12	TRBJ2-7	TGCAGTGCTAGCGTTGACTCCTACGAGCAGTACTTC	CSASVDSYEQYF
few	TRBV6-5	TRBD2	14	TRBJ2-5	TGTGCCAGCGGACTAGCGGGCATTATAGAGACCCAGTACTTC	CASGLAGIIETQYF